This T cell receptor beta chain was documented in a study of T cell repertoires in cytomegalovirus infection. The table lists this clonotype with many counts. Via MiXCR, TCRdb re-called the reads, giving one row per CDR3 protein. The table lists hundreds of thousands of distinct CDR3 sequences, 11% of them singletons, with more than 8.5% in the top ten. Trimming removed 6 bases from V and 5 bases from J; junction bases left unmatched: 4. There are 13 residues in the CDR3. The V gene's germline CDR1 is MRHNA and CDR2 SNTAGT. The sequencing sample was made of PBMCs. This TCR derives from a human donor in good health (CMV status not recorded). Some clones in this sample may be carry-over from other donors' samples. The chain has TRBV6-4 and TRBJ2-3; 8 bases map to TRBD2. The CDR3 here is CASSGRGGDTQYF. CDR3 coding DNA: TGTGCCAGCAGCGGGAGGGGTGGAGATACGCAGTATTTT.